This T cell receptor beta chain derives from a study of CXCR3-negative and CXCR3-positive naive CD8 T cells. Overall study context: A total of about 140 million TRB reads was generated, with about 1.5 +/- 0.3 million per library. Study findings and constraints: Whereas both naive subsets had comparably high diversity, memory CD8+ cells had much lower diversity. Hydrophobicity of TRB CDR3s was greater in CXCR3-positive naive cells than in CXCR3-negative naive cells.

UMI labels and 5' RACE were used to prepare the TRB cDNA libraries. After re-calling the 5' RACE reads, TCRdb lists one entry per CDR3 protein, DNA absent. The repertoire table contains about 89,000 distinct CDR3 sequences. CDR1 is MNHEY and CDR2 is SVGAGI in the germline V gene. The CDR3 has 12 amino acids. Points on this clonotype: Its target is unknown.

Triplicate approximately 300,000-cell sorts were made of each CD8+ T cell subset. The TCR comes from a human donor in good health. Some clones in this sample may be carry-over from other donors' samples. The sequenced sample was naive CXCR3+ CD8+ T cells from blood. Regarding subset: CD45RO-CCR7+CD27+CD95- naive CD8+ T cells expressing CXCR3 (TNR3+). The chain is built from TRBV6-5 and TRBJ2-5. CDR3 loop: CASSYSLETQYF.